These 21 T cell receptor beta chains came from one sample sequenced in a study of siplizumab effects on memory and regulatory T cells. The protocol was immunoSEQ multiplex PCR, while the TCRdb copy is restricted to in-frame clones and leaves out a portion. The data show some 100,000 clones, over 90% seen once. Sequencing input: non-Treg CD4+ T cells sorted from blood. The source is a human donor in good health.

This chain joins TRBV5-4 and TRBJ2-3; the D gene is possibly TRBD2 (5 bases). In germline, CDR1 is SGHNT, CDR2 YYREEE (reference sequence). CDR3 length: 15 amino acids. V lost 0 bases to trimming and J lost 4 bases, with 12 bases between them. The CDR3 reads CASSLGGKSADTQYF. Here the CDR3 DNA reads TGTGCCAGCAGCTTGGGAGGGAAGAGTGCAGATACGCAGTATTTT.

The chain uses TRBV6-5 and TRBJ2-7, with 13 bases lining up with TRBD2. This CDR3 contains 15 residues. Germline assignment: CDR1 MNHEY and CDR2 SVGAGI. With V trimmed by 6 bases and J by 12 bases, 14 bases remained unmatched. The CDR3, as DNA: TGTGCCAGCAGCTTTTCTGGACTAGCGGGAGAGTATCGGTACTTC. This codes for CASSFSGLAGEYRYF.

The V gene is TRBV30, the J gene TRBJ1-2; possibly TRBD1 for D (5 bases). Trimming removed 2 bases from V and 5 bases from J, with 15 bases in between. Germline CDR1 reads GTSNPN; CDR2 reads SVGIG (reference sequence). The CDR3 has 14 residues. Here the CDR3 DNA reads TGTGCCTGGAGTCCTCGAGGGGCGGGATATGGCTACACCTTC. Its protein product is CAWSPRGAGYGYTF.

This sequence joins TRBV10-2 and TRBJ2-3; 8 bases agree with TRBD2. Germline assignment: CDR1 WSHSY and CDR2 SAAADI. V trimming: 6 bases; J trimming: 0 bases; junction bases outside the gene matches: 5. CDR3 size: 15 residues. The CDR3 DNA reads TGCGCCAGCAGGGAGACTAGCGTAAGCACAGATACGCAGTATTTT. Translated, it gives CASRETSVSTDTQYF.

This chain connects TRBV5-1 to TRBJ2-1; TRBD1 aligns across 7 bases. CDR1 is SGHRS and CDR2 is YFSETQ in the germline V gene. The length of the CDR3 is 16 residues. J lost 7 bases, V lost 6 bases, and 16 bases had no gene match. The CDR3 region is CASTTGTEISGNEQFF. The CDR3 nucleotides read TGCGCCAGCACCACCGGGACAGAAATCTCTGGGAATGAGCAGTTCTTC.

The rearrangement joins TRBV5-1 to TRBJ2-7; D is possibly TRBD1 (5 bases). The CDR3 runs 13 residues. Between the trimmed V and J ends, which lost 3 bases and 6 bases, there was a span of 13 bases. CDR1 is SGHRS and CDR2 is YFSETQ in the germline V gene. CDR3: CASSSRTTAEQYF. In nucleotides, the CDR3 is TGCGCCAGCAGCTCGCGGACAACTGCCGAGCAGTACTTC.

This clone was picked up a small number of times. V usage is TRBV7-9 and J usage is TRBJ1-2; D ambiguous. Germline V lookup: CDR1 SEHNR, CDR2 FQNEAQ (reference sequence). The CDR3 has 15 residues. Trimming cost V 3 bases and J 0 bases, with 11 bases left between them. In DNA form, the CDR3 reads TGTGCCAGCAGCTTGTCAGGACCGACTAACTATGGCTACACCTTC. Amino acids: CASSLSGPTNYGYTF.

The chain joins TRBV18 to TRBJ2-1; D perhaps matches TRBD1 (6 bases). Germline values: CDR1 KGHSH, CDR2 LQKENI. The CDR3 length is 16 residues. Trimming removed 4 bases from V and 6 bases from J, with 19 bases in between. The CDR3 spells CASSRGFGGLGNEQFF. CDR3 nucleotides: TGTGCCAGCTCACGGGGCTTTGGGGGCTTAGGCAATGAGCAGTTCTTC.

The genes are TRBV9 and TRBJ2-7, with 9 bases that match TRBD2. There are 14 residues in the CDR3. V trimming: 4 bases; J trimming: 2 bases; junction bases outside the gene matches: 4. Germline V CDR1 and CDR2: SGDLS, YYNGEE. This CDR3 is CASSPRLAAYEQYF. Here the CDR3 DNA reads TGTGCCAGCAGCCCACGACTAGCGGCCTACGAGCAGTACTTC. Full variable domain (rest looked up from reference TRBV9 and TRBJ2-7): DSGVTQTPKHLITATGQRVTLRCSPRSGDLSVYWYQQSLDQGLQFLIQYYNGEERAKGNILERFSAQQFPDLHSELNLSSLELGDSALYFCASSPRLAAYEQYFGPGTRLTVT.

The V gene is TRBV5-1, the J gene TRBJ1-2; TRBD1 aligns across 10 bases. With 4 bases clipped from V and 6 bases from J, the junction kept 12 bases outside the gene matches. The CDR3 is made up of 16 amino acids. Germline V gene data show CDR1 as SGHRS and CDR2 as YFSETQ. The DNA for the CDR3 is TGCGCCAGCAGCACGTGGCGGGACAGGGGAGGAAATGGCTACACCTTC. The encoded protein is CASSTWRDRGGNGYTF.

The CDR3: CASSFGRDQPQHF. Written as DNA, the CDR3 is TGTGCCAGCAGCTTCGGACGGGATCAGCCCCAGCATTTT. The rearrangement joins TRBV6-1 to TRBJ1-5; D uncertain. This CDR3 is built from 13 residues. Per germline, CDR1 MNHNS and CDR2 SASEGT. V was clipped by 6 bases and J by 5 bases, with 11 bases between them.

CDR3 DNA: TGTGCCAGCAGGCGCACAGGGGTTGAGGGCTACACCTTC. This translates into CASRRTGVEGYTF. The chain is built from TRBV28 and TRBJ1-2, with 7 bases lining up with TRBD1. Germline CDR1 MDHEN, CDR2 SYDVKM. The CDR3 covers 13 residues. With V trimmed by 6 bases and J by 8 bases, 9 bases remained unmatched.

The V call is TRBV19, the J call TRBJ1-1; perhaps TRBD1 as D (5 bases). Germline CDR1 reads LNHDA; CDR2 reads SQIVND (reference sequence). V was clipped by 3 bases and J by 5 bases, with 10 bases between them. This CDR3 spans 13 amino acids. CDR3 DNA: TGTGCCAGTAGTATTCGGGGGAGAACTGAAGCTTTCTTT. As protein: CASSIRGRTEAFF. The full variable domain, completed using reference TRBV19 and TRBJ1-1, is DGGITQSPKYLFRKEGQNVTLSCEQNLNHDAMYWYRQDPGQGLRLIYYSQIVNDFQKGDIAEGYSVSREKKESFPLTVTSAQKNPTAFYLCASSIRGRTEAFFGQGTRLTVV.

This chain connects TRBV30 to TRBJ2-1; D remains unclear. The CDR3 length is 13 residues. V lost 4 bases to trimming and J lost 4 bases, with 11 bases between them. The germline V gene encodes CDR1 GTSNPN and CDR2 SVGIG (reference sequence). In DNA, the CDR3 is TGTGCCTGGACTCGCGGTCTGTACAATGAGCAGTTCTTC. Residues: CAWTRGLYNEQFF.

V gene TRBV6-5 combines with J gene TRBJ1-2, with 9 bases that match TRBD1. J lost 3 bases, V lost 5 bases, and 7 bases had no gene match. The CDR3 length is 15 residues. Germline loops: CDR1 MNHEY, CDR2 SVGAGI. The CDR3 here is CASSKRDRAYYGYTF. The CDR3 nucleotides read TGTGCCAGCAGTAAACGGGACAGGGCATACTATGGCTACACCTTC.

This clone appeared once. V gene TRBV2 combines with J gene TRBJ2-7, with a weak D call TRBD2 (6 bases). CDR3 size: 14 residues. V gave up 7 bases and J gave up 4 bases, with 17 bases separating them. Germline assignment: CDR1 SNHLY and CDR2 FYNNEI. The CDR3 loop is CASTLLTSKYEQYF. CDR3 nucleotide sequence: TGTGCCAGCACCCTACTGACTAGTAAATACGAGCAGTACTTC.

This chain connects TRBV10-3 to TRBJ2-7; D could derive from TRBD1 or TRBD2 (6 bases each). Trimming removed 6 bases at V and 1 base at J, with 10 bases between. Germline V gene sequence: CDR1 ENHRY, CDR2 SYGVKD. This CDR3 region has 13 residues. This CDR3 is CAIRQGGSYEQYF. The CDR3 DNA sequence: TGTGCCATCAGACAGGGAGGATCCTACGAGCAGTACTTC.

This clone was observed a handful of times. The rearrangement joins TRBV2 to TRBJ2-1; D is perhaps TRBD2 (6 bases). This CDR3 region has 15 residues. V shed 8 bases and J shed 6 bases, with 20 bases lying between them. Looked up from germline, CDR1 is SNHLY and CDR2 is FYNNEI. Here the CDR3 reads CASRNTATSSNEQFF. The CDR3 DNA sequence: TGTGCCAGCCGAAACACTGCTACTAGCTCCAATGAGCAGTTCTTC.

With regard to this clone: In the same sample, other DNA sequences code for this CDR3. The chain uses TRBV5-1 and TRBJ1-1, with D hard to call. Germline CDR1 and CDR2: SGHRS and YFSETQ. Trimming took off 1 base at V and 1 base at J, with 5 bases between the two ends. The CDR3 runs to 13 residues. CDR3 in DNA: TGCGCCAGCAGCTTGCCGGGGAACACTGAAGCTTTCTTT. As protein: CASSLPGNTEAFF.

The chain recombines TRBV21-1 with TRBJ2-3; TRBD1, the table's D call, lacks a check against the DNA. TRBV21-1 is an annotated pseudogene. This CDR3 region has 16 residues. Written as DNA, the CDR3 is TGTGCCAGCAGCAAAGGGACAGCTCTACGCGATGATACGCAGTATTTT. Translated, it gives CASSKGTALRDDTQYF.

The chain joins TRBV9 to TRBJ2-3; 8 bases align to TRBD1. The CDR3 consists of 15 residues. CDR1 and CDR2 from the germline V gene are SGDLS and YYNGEE. V lost 4 bases, J lost 3 bases, and 7 bases stayed unmatched. DNA for the CDR3: TGTGCCAGCAGCTCGACAGGGGCTGGGACAGATACGCAGTATTTT. This translates into CASSSTGAGTDTQYF.